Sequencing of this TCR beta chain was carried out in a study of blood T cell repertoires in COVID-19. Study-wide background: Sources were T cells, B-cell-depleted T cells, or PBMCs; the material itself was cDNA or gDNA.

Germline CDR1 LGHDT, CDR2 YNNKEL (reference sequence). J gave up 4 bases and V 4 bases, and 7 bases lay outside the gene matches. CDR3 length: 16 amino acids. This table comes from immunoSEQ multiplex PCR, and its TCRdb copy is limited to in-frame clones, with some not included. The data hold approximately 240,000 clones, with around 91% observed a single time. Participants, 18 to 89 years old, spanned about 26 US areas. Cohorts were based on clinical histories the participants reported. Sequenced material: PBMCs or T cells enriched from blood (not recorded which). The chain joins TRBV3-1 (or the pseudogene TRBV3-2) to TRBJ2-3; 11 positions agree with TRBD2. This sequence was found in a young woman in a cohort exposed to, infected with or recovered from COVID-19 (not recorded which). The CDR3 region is CASSPQLAGEADTQYF. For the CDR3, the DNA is TGTGCCAGCAGCCCCCAACTAGCGGGAGAAGCAGATACGCAGTATTTT.